This record looks at one T cell receptor beta chain sequence and its context. What it binds is unknown. Extracted RNA was reverse transcribed into cDNA, the sequencing template. Measured with immunoSEQ multiplex PCR; TCRdb has only the in-frame clones, and not every one. The data contain fewer than 8,000 clones, 45% to 70% of them seen just once; the ten biggest clones take up about 12%. These data belong to a study of CD8+ T cells in alopecia areata. As for the study in general: Treatment comprised oral tofacitinib, 5 to 10 mg twice daily, in treated patients.

This CDR3 is 15 amino acids long. Germline assignment: CDR1 ENHRY and CDR2 SYGVKD. V lost 4 bases and J 0 bases, leaving 7 bases between the germline ends. Both peripheral blood and punch biopsies of lesional scalp skin were obtained from patients who had alopecia areata. Study-level points and caveats: Relative to mice, TCR sharing across patients was less clear, a difference possibly HLA-related. The study found higher clonality in lesional than normal scalp, especially in alopecia totalis/universalis. Scalp sequencing also captures normal skin's resident alphabeta T cells.

This TCR came from a human donor with alopecia areata. This material consisted of skin, taken at week 0. The chain carries TRBV10-3 and TRBJ2-6; D gene uncertain. This chain's CDR3 is CAISGASSGANVLTF. The CDR3 DNA follows: TGTGCCATCAGTGGCGCCTCCTCTGGGGCCAACGTCCTGACTTTC.